The present T cell receptor beta chain was sequenced within a study of blood T cell repertoires in COVID-19 (dated by TCRdb to about 2020). Some background on the complete study: The collaborator samples originated in the United States, Italy and Spain and spanned the acute and convalescent phases of COVID-19. The material from the prospective study consisted of cDNA or gDNA derived from T cells, B-cell-depleted T cells, or PBMCs. The dataset comprised deeply sampled blood TCRbeta repertoires from subjects exposed to, actively infected with, or recovered from COVID-19. The repertoires were made available in a free public database intended to serve as a resource for research on the immune response to SARS-CoV-2. Samples came from the ongoing ImmuneRACE study (first 160 participants) plus 1,254 subjects from 6 global collaborators. Sample metadata almost always included a de-identified subject ID, COVID-19 status, age in years and sex. Where HLA class I and class II types were available, the types were taken from metadata supplied by the sample provider, not from assay-based typing.

Whole blood was collected in K2EDTA tubes by collaborating institutions according to the institutions' own protocols. Collaborator samples were shipped for TCRbeta analysis as frozen whole blood, isolated PBMCs, or DNA extracted from either sample type. TCRbeta CDR3 regions were amplified from genomic DNA using the immunoSEQ Assay, a bias-controlled multiplex PCR. For the original study's pipeline: Within the assay, amplification of reference gene primers was used to estimate how many nucleated cells each sample contained. To quantify the absolute abundance of each unique TCRbeta CDR3 rearrangement, sequence reads were collapsed and filtered. Productive Simpson clonality was computed per sample as the square root of Simpson's diversity index over productive rearrangements. TCRdb obtained this table from immuneACCESS and retained in-frame rearrangements with V and J assigned. These tables miss some clones; where compared with another copy, unresolved V genes account for less than half of the shortfall, and the remainder is unexplained. V, J and clone size were drawn from that table, and D and trimming were deduced from the DNA. This sample holds roughly 280,000 clones; more than 75% were observed only once. Clones ranked in the top ten supply around 9% of the sample.

Comment on this clone: Its antigen remains undetermined. No base quality information exists; no much larger clone differs at one position.

General study outcomes and caveats: The quantity of clinical and demographic metadata differed by source and by participant and was supplied without curation.

The germline V gene encodes CDR1 SQVTM and CDR2 ANQGSEA. V is reduced by 6 bases and J by 5 bases, leaving a spacing of 16 bases between them. From the cysteine up to the phenylalanine, the CDR3 has a length of 13 residues. Only the CDR3 portion is preserved as DNA: 39 bases, with reading frame beginning at the first base. The receptor was derived from a man in his forties with active or convalescent COVID-19. Recombination linked TRBV29-1 to TRBJ1-2, with the identity of the D gene unclear. Material: peripheral blood. The sequence in DNA is TGCAGCGTCACCCATCAAGGGAGGTATGGCTACACCTTC. This translates into CSVTHQGRYGYTF.